One T cell receptor beta chain is described in this entry. What this receptor recognizes is not known. Base qualities are not provided; no much larger clone lies one nucleotide away. Genomic DNA was isolated from the sorted cells so that the TCRbeta CDR3 region could be sequenced. The immunoSEQ Assay was used to sequence the TCRbeta CDR3 regions. Drawn from immuneACCESS, this table holds only the in-frame rearrangements with V and J called that TCRdb kept. Clones are partly lost; checked studies trace under half to an unresolved V gene and leave the rest unexplained. The table for this sample lists 65,000 to 95,000 clones; around 93% of them were counted only once. Roughly 9.6% of the sample is held by the ten biggest clonotypes. These data originate in a study of OX40 agonist ivuxolimab in advanced cancers. For the wider study: The costimulatory receptor OX40 (CD134) was targeted by ivuxolimab, a fully human IgG2 agonistic monoclonal antibody. Intravenous ivuxolimab was administered to patients every 2 weeks at six dose levels: 0.01, 0.1, 0.3, 1.5, 3 and 10 mg/kg. Of the 52 patients in dose escalation, some 19 had hepatocellular carcinoma, some 15 had melanoma, 9 had renal cell carcinoma and 9 had head and neck cancer. In the dose-escalation cohort, 65% to 90% of patients were male, and the mean age was approximately 60 years, with a range of about 23 to 85. Prior anti-PD-1, anti-PD-L1 or anti-CTLA-4 therapy was permitted, and about two fifths of dose-escalation patients had received checkpoint inhibitors. Partial responses occurred in three dose-escalation patients: two with cutaneous melanoma and one with hepatocellular carcinoma. The point of sequencing TCRbeta in the periphery was to test whether ivuxolimab changed TCR sequence diversity and drove clonal T-cell expansion. The paper describes the monotherapy dose-escalation part (N ≈ 52 patients) of the phase I trial of ivuxolimab.

Patients with a history of autoimmune disease or receiving systemic immunosuppression were excluded from the trial. Peripheral blood for TCR sequencing was collected from all dose cohorts at baseline, on cycle 4 day 1, and on cycle 7 day 1. The samples were drawn from a first-in-human, open-label, multicenter phase I dose-escalation trial of ivuxolimab. The trial enrolled adults with locally advanced or metastatic head and neck squamous cell, hepatocellular, melanoma or renal cell carcinoma. Before TCR sequencing, CD4+ T cells and CD8+ T cells from peripheral blood were sorted into separate populations. On the study overall, not on this receptor specifically: The antigen specificity of the clonally expanded peripheral T cells was not determined. After ivuxolimab, CD8+ T cells had more expanded clones than CD4+ T cells on average. Low levels of normalized T-cell clonal expansion were also seen in some nonresponding patients. Clonal expansion of both CD4+ and CD8+ blood T cells was observed from baseline to week 6 at doses 0.1 to 3.0 mg/kg. In the 0.1-3.0 mg/kg groups, partial responders had among the lowest normalized peripheral clonal expansion, particularly in CD8+ T cells.

According to the germline V gene (reference sequence), CDR1 reads SGHKS and CDR2 reads YYEKEE. V loses 3 bases of germline sequence and J loses 1 base, and the interval between the two ends is 11 bases. The CDR3 holds 14 amino acids from the cysteine to the phenylalanine. The kept DNA is CDR3 alone, 42 bases in frame from the first base. Sequencing used CD4+ or CD8+ T cells sorted from blood, obtained in a trial of the OX40 agonist ivuxolimab. The V and J segments used are TRBV5-5 and TRBJ2-7, with a tentative D call of TRBD1 or TRBD2, each matching 6 bases. This TCR came from an adult with an advanced solid tumor such as melanoma, head and neck, liver or kidney cancer. CDR3 protein: CASSWGAGSYEQYF. The DNA is TGTGCCAGCAGCTGGGGGGCCGGGTCCTACGAGCAGTACTTC.